This TCR beta chain was found in a study of blood T cells in healthy people across ages. The CDR3 sequence is 14 residues long. CDR1 is SGHRS and CDR2 is YFSETQ in the germline V gene. It was with a sample-barcoded 5' primer and a J-beta primer mix that a second PCR of about 7 to 12 cycles was run. MiXCR was run by TCRdb on the 5' RACE reads, yielding one entry per CDR3 protein. The sample lists approximately 1,700,000 distinct CDR3 sequences; roughly two fifths were seen once. Concerning this clonotype itself: The junction differs from germline at one of its ends, possibly a read error.

With each sample, at least 5 micrograms of total RNA were extracted. The sequenced sample was blood. The receptor was isolated from a human donor in good health. The chain is built from TRBV5-1 and TRBJ2-1; TRBD2 agrees at 7 bases. CDR3 nucleotide sequence: TGCGCCAGCAGCCCGGGGGGACGAGACAATGAGCGGTTCTTC. The encoded protein is CASSPGGRDNERFF.